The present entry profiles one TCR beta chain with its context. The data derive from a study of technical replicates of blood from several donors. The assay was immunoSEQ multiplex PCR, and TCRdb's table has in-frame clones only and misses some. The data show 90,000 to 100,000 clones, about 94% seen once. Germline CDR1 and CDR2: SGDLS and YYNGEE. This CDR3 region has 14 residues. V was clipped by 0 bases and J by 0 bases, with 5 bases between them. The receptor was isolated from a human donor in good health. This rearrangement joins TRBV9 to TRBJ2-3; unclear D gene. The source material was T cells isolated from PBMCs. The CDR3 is CASSVAPSTDTQYF. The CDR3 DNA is TGTGCCAGCAGCGTAGCCCCTAGCACAGATACGCAGTATTTT. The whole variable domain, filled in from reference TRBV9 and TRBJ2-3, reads DSGVTQTPKHLITATGQRVTLRCSPRSGDLSVYWYQQSLDQGLQFLIQYYNGEERAKGNILERFSAQQFPDLHSELNLSSLELGDSALYFCASSVAPSTDTQYFGPGTRLTVL.